These 17 T cell receptor beta chains originate from one sample sequenced in a study of Ad26.COV2.S vaccination and SARS-CoV-2 variants. Treatment reported: some 20 received Ad26.COV2.S at low or high dose, single or two shots; 5 received placebo; per-sample allocation not given. Specimens were obtained on day 63 following the first vaccine or placebo injection. Produced via immunoSEQ multiplex PCR; TCRdb's table is partial and in-frame only. In the table there are more than 300,000 clones, roughly 84% of which are singletons. Sample: peripheral blood, taken in a trial of Ad26.COV2.S vaccine versus placebo. Receptor source: a person between 18 and 65 years old who received the Ad26.COV2.S COVID-19 vaccine or a placebo.

This clone was recorded a few times. The V gene is TRBV19, the J gene TRBJ1-1; D remains ambiguous. This CDR3 has 10 residues. Germline CDR1 LNHDA, CDR2 SQIVND (reference sequence). V lost 10 bases to trimming and J lost 3 bases, with 6 bases between them. CDR3 in amino acids: CATIDTEAFF. The CDR3 region has the DNA TGTGCCACTATCGACACTGAAGCTTTCTTT.

The genes are TRBV4-2 and TRBJ1-2; the D is unclear. CDR1 is LGHNA and CDR2 is YNFKEQ in the germline V gene. Trimming stripped 1 base from V and 9 bases from J, with 15 bases between. The CDR3 has 14 residues. The CDR3 DNA reads as TGTGCCAGCAGCCAAGGTTTAACAGCCTCTCGCTACACCTTC. Amino acids: CASSQGLTASRYTF.

This chain links TRBV3-1 (or the pseudogene TRBV3-2) with TRBJ1-5; TRBD1 matches 7 bases. This CDR3 has 15 amino acids. V shed 1 base, J shed 4 bases, and the junction held 4 bases outside the gene matches. Germline V CDR1 and CDR2: LGHDT, YNNKEL (reference sequence). The CDR3 region is CASSQGSGGNQPQHF. The CDR3 DNA reads as TGTGCCAGCAGCCAAGGGTCAGGGGGTAATCAGCCCCAGCATTTT.

The CDR3 is CASSLGRISLGPQHF. DNA for the CDR3: TGTGCCAGCAGCTTGGGACGGATAAGCTTGGGGCCCCAGCATTTT. The rearrangement joins TRBV5-8 to TRBJ1-5; D call uncertain. This CDR3 has 15 amino acids. Germline CDR1 SGHTS, CDR2 YDEGEE. The V gene lost 0 bases and the J gene lost 9 bases, with 16 bases spanning the gap.

In its sample, this clone was seen once. This chain connects TRBV30 to TRBJ1-2, with a tentative D call TRBD1 (6 bases). Trimming stripped 2 bases from V and 5 bases from J, with 15 bases between. CDR3 length: 14 residues. Germline values: CDR1 GTSNPN, CDR2 SVGIG (reference sequence). CDR3 sequence: CAWSPQGLRYGYTF. The CDR3 DNA sequence: TGTGCCTGGAGTCCACAGGGCCTTCGGTATGGCTACACCTTC. Together with reference TRBV30 and TRBJ1-2, the CDR3 gives the full variable domain: SQTIHQWPATLVQPVGSPLSLECTVEGTSNPNLYWYRQAAGRGLQLLFYSVGIGQISSEVPQNLSASRPQDRQFILSSKKLLLSDSGFYLCAWSPQGLRYGYTFGSGTRLTVV.

This clone was observed a single time. The CDR3 nucleotides read TGTGCCTGGATTCCAGCGGCTGGAAACACCATATATTTT. Its protein is CAWIPAAGNTIYF. This chain uses TRBV30 with TRBJ1-3; D is ambiguous. V was cut by 4 bases and J by 2 bases, with 9 bases left in between. This CDR3 comprises 13 residues. Germline CDR1 reads GTSNPN; CDR2 reads SVGIG (reference sequence).

This chain links TRBV6-2 or TRBV6-3 with TRBJ2-2, with unresolved D. The germline V and J ends were trimmed by 2 bases and 3 bases, with 4 bases remaining between them. This CDR3 spans 13 amino acids. Germline CDR1 and CDR2: MNHEY and SVGEGT. The CDR3 DNA follows: TGTGCCAGCAGTTACGCGCACACCGGGGAGCTGTTTTTT. Translated, it gives CASSYAHTGELFF.

Judged by abundance, this clone is medium-sized. The chain links TRBV9 to TRBJ2-7, with 7 bases matching TRBD1. CDR1 is SGDLS and CDR2 is YYNGEE in the germline V gene. The V gene end was trimmed by 0 bases and the J gene end by 0 bases; junction bases not matched to a gene: 3. The length of the CDR3 is 15 residues. CDR3 sequence reads: CASSVGTGLSYEQYF. The CDR3 DNA sequence: TGTGCCAGCAGCGTAGGGACAGGACTCTCCTACGAGCAGTACTTC.

V and J are TRBV12-3 or TRBV12-4 and TRBJ1-2; 9 bases fit TRBD1. CDR3 length: 13 residues. V dropped 3 bases and J dropped 8; count of bases not matched to a gene: 4. CDR3 bases: TGTGCCAGCAGTTTCGGGACAGGGAACGGCTACACCTTC. Its translation: CASSFGTGNGYTF.

CDR3 sequence: CASSPGGTQPQHF. In nucleotides, the CDR3 is TGTGCCAGCTCACCAGGGGGCACTCAGCCCCAGCATTTT. The rearrangement joins TRBV18 to TRBJ1-5, with D possibly matching TRBD1 (6 bases). The CDR3 consists of 13 residues. The V end was cut by 2 bases, the J end by 6 bases, with 8 bases between. Germline values: CDR1 KGHSH, CDR2 LQKENI.

The J gene is TRBJ2-7, the V gene TRBV5-1, with D maybe TRBD1 (6 bases). This CDR3 contains 16 residues. The germline V gene has CDR1 SGHRS and CDR2 YFSETQ. Deletions cut 1 base from V and 5 bases from J, with 19 bases between. CDR3 residues: CASSLITRTEKNEQYF. The CDR3 DNA reads TGCGCCAGCAGCTTGATCACCCGGACAGAGAAAAACGAGCAGTACTTC.

The chain is built from TRBV11-2 and TRBJ2-5; the match to TRBD1 covers 7 bases. Germline CDR1 SGHAT, CDR2 FQNNGV. V lost 0 bases to trimming and J lost 5 bases; unmatched junction nucleotides: 3. CDR3 length: 14 residues. The CDR3 DNA follows: TGTGCCAGCAGCTTAGACAGGGGGTCGGAGACCCAGTACTTC. Translating it yields CASSLDRGSETQYF.

The rearrangement uses TRBV10-3 and TRBJ1-2; no clear D. The CDR3 sequence is 14 residues long. Germline V gene data show CDR1 as ENHRY and CDR2 as SYGVKD. V lost 4 bases and J 5 bases, leaving 14 bases between the germline ends. The CDR3: CAISAPPATYGYTF. CDR3 coding DNA: TGTGCCATCAGTGCCCCCCCTGCCACTTATGGCTACACCTTC.

This chain connects TRBV5-1 to TRBJ2-6; D remains unclear. Looked up from germline, CDR1 is SGHRS and CDR2 is YFSETQ. CDR3 size: 16 residues. V was cut by 0 bases and J by 0 bases, with 7 bases left in between. The CDR3 sequence is CASSLAPTSGANVLTF. CDR3 bases: TGCGCCAGCAGCTTGGCGCCGACCTCTGGGGCCAACGTCCTGACTTTC.

This clone was detected a few times. This chain links TRBV7-9 with TRBJ2-7; the D gene is possibly TRBD1 (5 bases). Trimming removed 2 bases at V and 0 bases at J, with 11 bases between. The CDR3 loop spans 15 amino acids. Germline V lookup: CDR1 SEHNR, CDR2 FQNEAQ (reference sequence). In DNA, the CDR3 is TGTGCCAGCAGCTTACTACGACAGAGCTCCTACGAGCAGTACTTC. Its protein product is CASSLLRQSSYEQYF.

The chain joins TRBV7-2 to TRBJ1-5; D unresolved. CDR1 is SGHTA and CDR2 is FQGNSA in the germline V gene. Trimming removed 0 bases at V and 2 bases at J, with 17 bases between. The CDR3 runs to 18 residues. The CDR3 sequence: CASSLASIGSRGNQPQHF. Here the CDR3 DNA reads TGTGCCAGCAGCTTAGCGAGTATAGGGTCCCGAGGCAATCAGCCCCAGCATTTT.

This clone came up a few times. This chain uses TRBV10-3 with TRBJ1-6; 9 bases match TRBD1. The CDR3 covers 14 residues. Germline V lookup: CDR1 ENHRY, CDR2 SYGVKD. With 8 bases clipped from V and 10 bases from J, the junction kept 9 bases outside the gene matches. The CDR3 loop reads CAIRRQGVNSPLHF. In DNA form, the CDR3 reads TGTGCCATCCGACGACAGGGGGTCAACTCACCCCTCCACTTT.